The T cell receptor (beta chain) under discussion was sequenced for a study of cytomegalovirus exposure and HLA in healthy donors (dated by TCRdb to about 2017). Some background on the complete study: An earlier analysis of approximately 590 of the donors reported about 250 Gb of sequence data and 100 million to 140 million unique TCR beta sequences from about 200 million T cells. The later analysis used no new phenotypic data to find candidate immune exposures, relying instead on TCR beta sequences and their occurrence across donors. An earlier analysis of fewer than 750 of the donors used high-throughput TCR beta sequencing to judge whether each TCR beta V gene segment behaved as functional or pseudogenic. The study was designed to test whether signatures of past pathogen exposure could be identified by cataloging public T cell receptors. An early release that covered several hundred HLA-typed donors contained 250 to 350 gigabases of sequencing data and 85 million to 100 million unique TCR sequences. A handful of DR-DQ haplotypes were handled as single units for association and clustering because linkage in the cohort was strong. The number of donors typed differed by locus, with about 629-630 for A, B, C, DRB1 and DQB1, 522 for DQA1, 600 to 610 for DPA1, and 450 to 480 for DPB1. In a later analysis, previously published TCR beta repertoires from some 640 donors were re-analyzed and high-resolution HLA genotyping was added so that TCR occurrence patterns could be studied. HLA typing covered class I and class II loci at four-digit resolution. A later genetic analysis used genome-wide SNP genotypes for about 65% of the roughly 670 donors, treating that subset as a discovery cohort. The study profiled the T cell repertoires of hundreds of subjects by immunosequencing and related them to cytomegalovirus serostatus. Alongside the repertoire data, information on donor age, sex, ethnicity and CMV serostatus was compiled. High-throughput TCR immunosequencing, statistical association of individual TCRs with disease status, and machine learning were combined to predict cytomegalovirus infection status. Every discovery cohort repertoire had been produced on one sequencing platform. Of the roughly 430 genotyped donors, roughly 80% fell in the genetic ancestry cluster associated with self-reported Caucasian donors. Along with the approximately 620-subject first cohort, a separate validation cohort of 120 different subjects was used. Among around 400 genotyped donors of the cohort, an average of around 240,000 unique TCR beta nucleotide sequences were sequenced per donor, around 18% of them non-productive. Study-wide conclusions, independent of this receptor: In a later genetic analysis, a missense DCLRE1C variant was associated with V-gene and J-gene trimming of TCR beta chains, and the association was replicated in an independent cohort. A few of the identified cytomegalovirus-associated TCR beta chains were confirmed in vitro to be specific for cytomegalovirus antigens. A cluster of highly shared sequence variants was judged likely to represent a technical artifact of the sequencing pipeline. In both the original and validation cohorts, the classifier was reported to diagnose cytomegalovirus status with high specificity and sensitivity. Because some donors lacked HLA typing at each locus, the association tests relied only on the typed subset. The only immune exposure information available for the cohort was CMV serostatus. The authors suggested that the approach could potentially be generalized to other disease states and immunological phenotypes. According to a later analysis, parvovirus B19, influenza, CMV and Epstein-Barr virus appeared linked to several top co-occurrence clusters. Assigning TCR associations to individual alleles was difficult when HLA alleles, especially DR and DQ, strongly co-occurred. According to a later analysis, most CMV-associated TCR beta chains appeared to be HLA-restricted, and the HLA associations seemed to be driven largely by CMV exposure. At a false discovery rate of 0.05, a later analysis linked about 17,000 TCR beta sequences to specific HLA alleles. Compared with the roughly 600-donor mean, donors in an Asian-associated ancestry cluster had fewer N-insertions in productive TCRs, according to a later genetic analysis. A further reported finding was that TCR beta sequences accurately predicted the HLA-A and HLA-B alleles for most subjects in the first cohort. Correlated functional status among segregating V segments might be attributable to linkage disequilibrium, but an unknown experimental factor could not be ruled out. Broadly in line with IMGT annotations, most TCR beta V segments showed up in productive rearrangements about 90% or about 30% of the time in an earlier analysis of 450 to 600 of the donors. Because counts were too low, seventeen rarely observed V segments, including chromosome 9 orphons, were left out of the earlier analysis of some 600 of the donors. According to a later analysis, TCR association rates differed among HLA loci, with DRB1 alleles showing the most associated TCRs and HLA-C alleles showing the fewest. Some IMGT-functional V segments, including TRBV6-2 and TRBV6-3, could not be distinguished by the 87-base-pair reads and were therefore excluded. Only TCR beta chains were sequenced in this cohort, and the absence of alpha or paired-chain data limited detectable features. A total of 150 to 200 TCR beta chains were listed by the study as associated with cytomegalovirus. In a later analysis, HLA-associated TCR beta chains were found to be more clonally expanded and to have lower generation probabilities than equally common non-associated chains. Sequencing depth was assumed to be roughly uniform across donors in the presence/absence analyses, though that assumption may not hold. Across donors, most TCR sequences were observed very rarely, whereas some public TCRs were present in many individuals.

A note on this clone: Its antigen is unknown. Base quality data are lacking; no much larger clone is found one base away.

The cohort comprised more than 550 healthy bone marrow donors. At the time of sampling, all cohort members were nominally healthy, though unrecorded immune exposures were likely present. The donor was CMV seropositive and was included in the group of about 290 seropositive cohort members. A peripheral blood sample was collected from each donor, and TCR beta sequencing was performed on peripheral blood mononuclear cells. The Qiagen DNeasy Blood Extraction Kit was used to extract genomic DNA from the blood cell samples. Receptors were amplified or captured by the immunoSEQ multiplex PCR assay. For the multiplex PCR, a mixture combining 60 forward primers for TCR Vbeta segments and 13 reverse primers for TCR Jbeta segments was used. The CDR3 region of rearranged TCR beta genes was amplified from genomic DNA with a multiplex PCR assay. Amplified TCR beta libraries were sequenced as 87-base-pair reads on the Illumina HiSeq System. The source study handled its data this way. A later analysis tallied roughly 80 million unique TCR beta chains across the 666 repertoires, and roughly 11 million of those chains were shared by two or more donors. Raw reads were error-corrected and collapsed into unique sequences with a nearest-neighbor algorithm that merged closely related sequences to remove PCR and sequencing errors. CDR3 sequences were aligned to IMGT reference sequences to assign V, D and J gene segments. For a sequence to be retained, a match of at least six nucleotides was required to both a V gene segment and a J gene segment. Rearrangements were classified as productive when the CDR3 lacked stop codons and remained in frame with V and J, and all other rearrangements were classified as non-productive. Following IMGT convention, CDR3 was defined as the stretch from the second conserved V-encoded cysteine up to the conserved J-encoded phenylalanine. Sequences without an unambiguous match to a single V gene segment were excluded from the earlier analysis of 587 of the donors. In an earlier analysis of around 590 of the donors, a V segment was called functional when productive rearrangements were above 56.7%, and segregating when the standard deviation between donors exceeded 5%. A statistical classification framework was developed to diagnose cytomegalovirus status using the catalog of TCR beta chain sequences. A later analysis assigned V and J genes by comparing TCR nucleotide sequences with IMGT/GENE-DB human TR gene sequences. A later analysis assigned CDR3 sequences and most-parsimonious VDJ recombination scenarios with the TCRdist pipeline. In a later analysis, each TCR beta chain was defined by its CDR3 amino acid sequence together with its V-gene family, and reads without a unique V-gene family were excluded. In a later analysis, 500 to 650 highly shared, low-generation-probability nucleotide sequences were removed to address suspected cross-contamination and a sequencing artifact. In a later analysis, a clonal expansion index for each public chain was calculated from normalized within-repertoire ranks of inferred template counts. Generation probabilities in a later analysis came from a VDJ recombination model fitted to out-of-frame rearrangements, and those results were checked against IGoR. A later analysis scored TCR-TCR, TCR-HLA and TCR-CMV co-occurrence with hypergeometric tests, applying a repertoire-size bias correction to TCR pairs. A later analysis estimated false discovery rates by permuting HLA or CMV assignments 20 times. A later analysis grouped co-occurring TCRs with DBSCAN, adding TCRdist sequence similarity when clustering within HLA-allele-positive subsets. Repertoires with fewer than 30,000 or more than 120,000 public chains were left out of co-occurrence clustering, as were five repertoires with anomalous nucleotide sharing. Sourced from immuneACCESS, this table was stored by TCRdb with only in-frame sequences that have V and J called. A share of the clones is absent; for the studies checked, an unresolved V gene accounts for under half, and the remainder has no known explanation. That table gives V, J and clone size, and the DNA gave D and trimming. The sample records 60,000 to 90,000 clones, 55% to 80% of which are singletons. The ten largest make up 7.6% of the sample.

Sequences SGHVS (CDR1) and FQNEAQ (CDR2) are obtained from the germline V gene. The CDR3, cysteine through phenylalanine, is 16 amino acids long. The CDR3 DNA has 48 bases and is translated from base 1. Here V drops 4 bases and J drops 5 bases, and the junction holds 10 bases not matched to any gene. Sequenced input: PBMCs. The chain uses TRBV7-8 and TRBJ2-2, and TRBD1 matches 7 of the central bases. This TCR came from a man in his forties or fifties in good health and CMV-seropositive. The DNA sequence reads TGTGCCAGCAGCTCGAAAGACAGGGAATGGACCGGGGAGCTGTTTTTT. Its amino acids are CASSSKDREWTGELFF.